These 19 T cell receptor beta chains were all obtained from the same sample, sequenced in a study of shared clonotypes between healthy human individuals. Only in-frame clones appear in the TCRdb table, and some are missing; sequencing was by immunoSEQ multiplex PCR. The sample holds hundreds of thousands of clones, 90% to 95% seen once. CD45RO negativity and positive selection for CCR7 defined naive CD8 cells, a population that excluded terminally differentiated effector memory CD45RA+ cells. The specimen was naive CD8+ T cells sorted from blood. The receptors were sampled from a woman aged 25 to 45 in good health.

The V call is TRBV7-8, the J call TRBJ2-5; 12 bases map to TRBD1. J gave up 7 bases and V 5 bases, and 11 bases lay outside the gene matches. The germline CDR1 and CDR2 sequences are SGHVS and FQNEAQ. The CDR3 contains 16 residues. The CDR3 here is CASSPGRDRGLGTQYF. CDR3 bases: TGTGCCAGCAGCCCTGGAAGGGACAGGGGGCTTGGGACCCAGTACTTC. Full variable domain (remainder filled in from reference TRBV7-8 and TRBJ2-5): GAGVSQSPRYKVAKRGQDVALRCDPISGHVSLFWYQQALGQGPEFLTYFQNEAQLDKSGLPSDRFFAERPEGSVSTLKIQRTQQEDSAVYLCASSPGRDRGLGTQYFGPGTRLLVL.

The chain is built from TRBV28 and TRBJ2-3; TRBD1 is a possible D gene (6 bases). Germline CDR1 and CDR2: MDHEN and SYDVKM. V lost 6 bases and J lost 3, with 25 bases in between. CDR3 size: 18 residues. The CDR3 loop reads CASRETKGTSPWTDTQYF. CDR3 nucleotides: TGTGCCAGCAGAGAAACAAAAGGGACATCCCCATGGACAGATACGCAGTATTTT.

This clone was recorded once. The chain is built from TRBV27 and TRBJ1-5, with D uncertain. With 3 bases removed from V and 4 bases from J, the gap between germline ends came to 7 bases. CDR1 is MNHEY and CDR2 is SMNVEV in the germline V gene (reference sequence). The CDR3 has 13 amino acids. The CDR3 region is CASSFQVNQPQHF. DNA of the CDR3: TGTGCCAGCAGTTTTCAGGTAAATCAGCCCCAGCATTTT.

The CDR3 DNA sequence: TGCGCCAGCAGTGAGTCGGGGTTGAGGGGCCGTGAAAAACTGTTTTTT. This sequence encodes CASSESGLRGREKLFF. The V call is TRBV10-2, the J call TRBJ1-4, with D maybe TRBD1 (5 bases). The germline CDR1 and CDR2 sequences are WSHSY and SAAADI. Trimming pared 0 bases from V and 7 bases from J, leaving 15 bases between. The CDR3 has 16 amino acids.

V usage is TRBV14 and J usage is TRBJ1-1; D unresolved. This CDR3 spans 12 amino acids. Germline CDR1 SGHDN, CDR2 FVKESK. Trimming removed 5 bases from V and 4 bases from J, with 8 bases in between. Here the CDR3 DNA reads TGTGCCAGCAGCTATACTGGCACTGAAGCTTTCTTT. It encodes CASSYTGTEAFF.

V usage is TRBV4-1 and J usage is TRBJ2-4; TRBD2 matches 7 bases. The V and J ends lost 1 base and 5 bases, in that order; junction bases with no gene match: 14. Germline CDR1 is MGHRA and CDR2 is YSYEKL. This CDR3 is built from 18 residues. The CDR3 sequence is CASSQAWGGEGEENIQYF. The CDR3 DNA sequence: TGCGCCAGCAGCCAAGCCTGGGGAGGGGAAGGGGAGGAAAACATTCAGTACTTC.

The V call is TRBV29-1, the J call TRBJ2-3; 7 bases fit TRBD1. CDR1 is SQVTM and CDR2 is ANQGSEA in the germline V gene. Losses at the gene ends were 5 bases for V and 2 bases for J; bases not matched to a gene: 4. This CDR3 comprises 13 residues. CDR3 amino acids: CSVMDRYTDTQYF. CDR3 sequence (DNA): TGCAGCGTTATGGACAGGTACACAGATACGCAGTATTTT.

The chain is built from TRBV6-4 and TRBJ1-3; D possibly corresponds to TRBD1 (5 bases). V was clipped by 11 bases and J by 2 bases, with 10 bases between them. The CDR3 loop spans 12 amino acids. Germline V gene data show CDR1 as MRHNA and CDR2 as SNTAGT. CDR3 bases: TGTGCCCTTTTGGGGCCTGGAAACACCATATATTTT. Translated: CALLGPGNTIYF.

V is TRBV19 and J is TRBJ1-1; TRBD1 might be the D (6 bases). V lost 4 bases and J lost 7, with 7 bases in between. CDR1 and CDR2 (germline): LNHDA, SQIVND (reference sequence). This CDR3 contains 11 residues. CDR3 amino acids: CASSRTVEAFF. The CDR3 DNA is TGTGCCAGTAGTAGGACAGTTGAAGCTTTCTTT.

The rearrangement uses TRBV2 and TRBJ2-7, with 9 bases lining up with TRBD1. CDR1 and CDR2 from the germline V gene are SNHLY and FYNNEI. This CDR3 has 15 residues. V lost 6 bases and J lost 4; bases outside the gene matches: 10. CDR3 in amino acids: CASRVGTGRTYEQYF. CDR3 nucleotides: TGTGCCAGCAGAGTAGGGACAGGGAGGACGTACGAGCAGTACTTC.

Concerning this clone itself: Other DNA variants within this sample encode the same CDR3. V and J are TRBV2 and TRBJ2-1; 10 bases line up with TRBD2. This CDR3 contains 16 residues. CDR1 is SNHLY and CDR2 is FYNNEI in the germline V gene. Germline trimming cut 3 bases from V and 4 bases from J; bases unmatched to any gene: 6. The CDR3 spells CASSEALAGLYNEQFF. CDR3 sequence (DNA): TGTGCCAGCAGTGAGGCACTAGCGGGACTTTACAATGAGCAGTTCTTC.

The gene calls are TRBV30 and TRBJ1-1; no clear D. Trimming took 1 base from V and 3 from J, leaving 21 bases between them. Germline assignment: CDR1 GTSNPN and CDR2 SVGIG (reference sequence). The CDR3 is 17 residues long. This CDR3 is CAWSAKGGVRGYTEAFF. The CDR3 DNA reads TGTGCCTGGAGTGCCAAGGGCGGGGTTCGAGGGTACACTGAAGCTTTCTTT.

The chain combines TRBV7-9 with TRBJ2-3, with D hard to call. Trimming took off 7 bases at V and 6 bases at J, with 14 bases between the two ends. CDR1 and CDR2 (germline): SEHNR, FQNEAQ (reference sequence). The CDR3 is made up of 13 amino acids. In DNA, the CDR3 is TGTGCCAGCAACCCCATTCGGGCGGATACGCAGTATTTT. Protein: CASNPIRADTQYF.

The V call is TRBV29-1, the J call TRBJ2-1; no clear D. This CDR3 has 13 residues. The germline V gene encodes CDR1 SQVTM and CDR2 ANQGSEA. Trimming left V 3 bases short and J 8 bases short, with 14 bases between. The DNA for the CDR3 is TGCAGCGTTGAGGGGTTCTCTCCATATGAGCAGTTCTTC. This encodes CSVEGFSPYEQFF.

This chain links TRBV28 with TRBJ2-5, with TRBD2 identical over 8 bases. Judging by the DNA end, TRBJ2-7 fits better; the J call may be wrong. CDR3 length equals 15 residues. Germline-derived CDR1 and CDR2 are MDHEN and SYDVKM. Here the CDR3 DNA reads TGTGCCAGCGGGCCCGGGACTAGTTTCTTCTACGAGCAGTACTTC. Protein: CASGPGTSFFYEQYF.

The V and J genes are TRBV11-2 and TRBJ1-1; D perhaps matches TRBD1 (5 bases). The V gene lost 3 bases and the J gene lost 0 bases, with 14 bases spanning the gap. Germline V CDR1 and CDR2: SGHAT, FQNNGV. CDR3 size: 16 residues. In DNA form, the CDR3 reads TGTGCCAGCAGCTTCGGTCCCGGGACGATGAACACTGAAGCTTTCTTT. It yields the protein CASSFGPGTMNTEAFF.

The chain recombines TRBV29-1 with TRBJ2-2; the match to TRBD1 covers 9 bases. V trimming: 7 bases; J trimming: 6 bases; junction bases outside the gene matches: 9. The CDR3 contains 14 residues. Germline assignment: CDR1 SQVTM and CDR2 ANQGSEA. The CDR3 DNA sequence: TGCAGCGGCCGGGACAGGGATTCACCCGGGGAGCTGTTTTTT. Residues: CSGRDRDSPGELFF.

The chain employs TRBV2 and TRBJ2-2; 7 bases align to TRBD1. V was pared by 6 bases and J by 2 bases, with 6 bases of the junction left unmatched. Germline CDR1 and CDR2: SNHLY and FYNNEI. There are 15 residues in the CDR3. DNA of the CDR3: TGTGCCAGCAGCCCCGGGACAGCAAACACCGGGGAGCTGTTTTTT. The encoded protein is CASSPGTANTGELFF. The full variable domain, completed using reference TRBV2 and TRBJ2-2, is EPEVTQTPSHQVTQMGQEVILRCVPISNHLYFYWYRQILGQKVEFLVSFYNNEISEKSEIFDDQFSVERPDGSNFTLKIRSTKLEDSAMYFCASSPGTANTGELFFGEGSRLTVL.

The rearrangement uses TRBV30 and TRBJ2-7; 9 nucleotides align to TRBD1. The V gene's germline CDR1 is GTSNPN and CDR2 SVGIG (reference sequence). The CDR3 extends over 14 amino acids. J lost 4 bases, V lost 5 bases, and 9 bases had no gene match. CDR3: CAWSTGTGLYEQYF. The DNA for the CDR3 is TGTGCCTGGTCTACCGGGACAGGGCTTTACGAGCAGTACTTC.